Listed here are 32 T cell receptor beta chains from one sample, sequenced in a study of shared clonotypes between healthy human individuals. Profiling relied on immunoSEQ multiplex PCR, and the TCRdb table lists in-frame clones only, not all of them. This sample has 2.3 million or so clones, with more than 85% found just once. The sequenced sample was naive CD4+ T cells from PBMCs. Subset specified: CD45RA+ positively selected. The receptors here all came from a man aged 18-30 years in good health. Some clones in this sample may be carry-over from other donors' samples.

The rearrangement joins TRBV6-6 to TRBJ1-2; tentative D call: TRBD1 (6 bases). V dropped 0 bases and J dropped 4 bases, with 15 bases sitting between them. In germline, CDR1 is MNHNY, CDR2 SVGAGI (reference sequence). This CDR3 has 16 amino acids. The CDR3 loop reads CASSYSRQVQIYGYTF. DNA of the CDR3: TGTGCCAGCAGTTACTCCCGACAGGTCCAGATCTATGGCTACACCTTC.

The chain combines TRBV18 with TRBJ1-5; D remains ambiguous. The CDR3 covers 13 residues. V dropped 3 bases and J dropped 7 bases, with 10 bases sitting between them. CDR1 is KGHSH, CDR2 LQKENI, per germline. CDR3 protein: CASSPRERQPQHF. CDR3 coding DNA: TGTGCCAGCTCACCCCGGGAACGGCAGCCCCAGCATTTT.

The chain joins TRBV11-3 to TRBJ2-2, with 7 positions matching TRBD2. The CDR3 is 15 residues long. CDR1 is SGHNT, CDR2 YENEEA, per germline. Germline trimming cut 0 bases from V and 5 bases from J; bases unmatched to any gene: 3. Here the CDR3 DNA reads TGTGCCAGCAGCTTAGAGGGAGCGGGAACCGGGGAGCTGTTTTTT. This translates into CASSLEGAGTGELFF.

The rearrangement uses TRBV28 and TRBJ2-7, with 11 bases matching TRBD1. V trimming: 6 bases; J trimming: 3 bases; junction bases outside the gene matches: 10. CDR3 length: 16 amino acids. CDR1 is MDHEN, CDR2 SYDVKM, per germline. The chain's CDR3 is CASSYPRGTGGYEQYF. The CDR3 DNA is TGTGCCAGCAGCTACCCCCGCGGGACAGGGGGCTACGAGCAGTACTTC.

The chain links TRBV28 to TRBJ1-1; D call uncertain. CDR1 is MDHEN, CDR2 SYDVKM, per germline. This CDR3 has 13 residues. Trimming removed 4 bases at V and 1 base at J, with 7 bases between. This CDR3 reads CASSSFGNTEAFF. The CDR3 DNA sequence: TGTGCCAGCAGTTCCTTCGGGAACACTGAAGCTTTCTTT. Together with reference TRBV28 and TRBJ1-1, the CDR3 gives the full variable domain: DVKVTQSSRYLVKRTGEKVFLECVQDMDHENMFWYRQDPGLGLRLIYFSYDVKMKEKGDIPEGYSVSREKKERFSLILESASTNQTSMYLCASSSFGNTEAFFGQGTRLTVV.

This rearrangement joins TRBV11-3 to TRBJ2-1; 7 bases align to TRBD2. Per the germline V gene, CDR1 is SGHNT and CDR2 is YENEEA. With V trimmed by 4 bases and J by 8 bases, 11 bases remained unmatched. The length of the CDR3 is 15 residues. This chain's CDR3 is CASSSSGALSDEQFF. DNA for the CDR3: TGTGCCAGCAGCTCAAGCGGGGCCCTCAGCGATGAGCAGTTCTTC.

The rearrangement links TRBV5-4 to TRBJ1-2, with TRBD1 as a possible D gene (5 bases). Germline CDR1 and CDR2: SGHNT and YYREEE (reference sequence). V was cut by 1 base and J by 4 bases, with 11 bases left in between. This CDR3 region has 14 residues. CDR3 sequence reads: CASSLMGRGYGYTF. The CDR3 DNA follows: TGTGCCAGCAGCTTGATGGGGCGCGGCTATGGCTACACCTTC.

The J gene is TRBJ2-2, the V gene TRBV28; D tentatively fits TRBD1 or TRBD2 (6 bases each). This CDR3 region has 16 residues. V lost 5 bases, J lost 3 bases, and 16 bases lay in between. Germline loops: CDR1 MDHEN, CDR2 SYDVKM. The CDR3 spells CASSGRGAKYTGELFF. The CDR3 DNA is TGTGCCAGCAGTGGAAGGGGGGCAAAATACACCGGGGAGCTGTTTTTT.

The CDR3 DNA is TGCGCCAGCAGCCAAAGCGGGAGGGGGGCCAAAAACATTCAGTACTTC. Protein product: CASSQSGRGAKNIQYF. This chain links TRBV4-3 with TRBJ2-4; 10 nucleotides agree with TRBD2. Germline V lookup: CDR1 LGHNA, CDR2 YSLEER. The V gene end was trimmed by 2 bases and the J gene end by 1 base; junction bases not matched to a gene: 2. The CDR3 is made up of 16 amino acids.

The rearrangement links TRBV5-1 to TRBJ1-1, with 8 bases aligning to TRBD1. CDR3 size: 16 residues. Germline CDR1 and CDR2: SGHRS and YFSETQ. The J segment lost 0 bases and the V segment lost 2 bases, leaving 6 bases of the junction unmatched. The CDR3 DNA reads as TGCGCCAGCAGCTTCCAAGGACAGGGACTGAACACTGAAGCTTTCTTT. Protein: CASSFQGQGLNTEAFF.

The chain carries TRBV5-1 and TRBJ2-5; D is perhaps TRBD2 (6 bases). Between the trimmed V and J ends, which lost 4 bases and 5 bases, there was a span of 15 bases. The germline V gene encodes CDR1 SGHRS and CDR2 YFSETQ. The CDR3 length is 14 residues. CDR3 sequence: CASSPGPAGETQYF. CDR3 DNA sequence: TGCGCCAGCAGCCCAGGGCCAGCGGGCGAGACCCAGTACTTC.

This rearrangement joins TRBV28 to TRBJ2-6; a weak D match, TRBD2 (6 bases). Trimming removed 7 bases at V and 0 bases at J, with 13 bases between. The CDR3 has 16 residues. Germline V lookup: CDR1 MDHEN, CDR2 SYDVKM. The CDR3 region is CASNTGGTSGANVLTF. The CDR3 DNA sequence: TGTGCCAGCAATACCGGGGGTACCTCTGGGGCCAACGTCCTGACTTTC.

The J gene is TRBJ2-5, the V gene TRBV2, with 7 bases identical to TRBD1. Germline V gives CDR1 SNHLY, CDR2 FYNNEI. V shed 3 bases and J 5 bases; nucleotides not matched to a gene: 9. This CDR3 spans 15 amino acids. The CDR3 reads CASSEQQGWWETQYF. The CDR3 coding sequence is TGTGCCAGCAGTGAGCAACAGGGGTGGTGGGAGACCCAGTACTTC.

The chain uses TRBV7-8 and TRBJ2-2; D gene uncertain. V was clipped by 3 bases and J by 2 bases, with 10 bases between them. Looked up from germline, CDR1 is SGHVS and CDR2 is FQNEAQ. This CDR3 is 15 amino acids long. CDR3 in amino acids: CASSLIRQNTGELFF. The CDR3 bases are TGTGCCAGCAGCTTGATCAGACAAAACACCGGGGAGCTGTTTTTT. The full variable domain, in which reference TRBV7-8 and TRBJ2-2 provide the parts outside the CDR3, is GAGVSQSPRYKVAKRGQDVALRCDPISGHVSLFWYQQALGQGPEFLTYFQNEAQLDKSGLPSDRFFAERPEGSVSTLKIQRTQQEDSAVYLCASSLIRQNTGELFFGEGSRLTVL.

The gene calls are TRBV6-1 and TRBJ1-6, with 9 bases lining up with TRBD1. The CDR3 consists of 15 residues. Per germline, CDR1 MNHNS and CDR2 SASEGT. Trimming at V came to 2 bases and at J to 10 bases, leaving 6 bases not matched to a gene. The CDR3 spells CASSESGQGGSPLHF. The CDR3 DNA is TGTGCCAGCAGTGAATCGGGACAGGGCGGGTCACCCCTCCACTTT.

The chain couples TRBV28 to TRBJ1-2, with TRBD1 matching over 9 bases. This CDR3 comprises 13 residues. Germline values: CDR1 MDHEN, CDR2 SYDVKM. V gave up 7 bases and J gave up 8 bases; unmatched junction bases: 8. In DNA, the CDR3 is TGTGCCAGCACCTCGGGGGACAGGGAAGGCTACACCTTC. This sequence encodes CASTSGDREGYTF.

A note on this clone: Distinct nucleotide sequences in the sample also encode this CDR3. This chain uses TRBV9 with TRBJ1-2, with D hard to call. CDR3 length equals 13 residues. Germline assignment: CDR1 SGDLS and CDR2 YYNGEE. V lost 0 bases, J lost 3 bases, and 6 bases lay in between. The CDR3 bases are TGTGCCAGCAGCGTAGACGGATACTATGGCTACACCTTC. This sequence encodes CASSVDGYYGYTF.

The chain carries TRBV13 and TRBJ2-2; D gene ambiguous. CDR3 size: 15 residues. The germline V gene encodes CDR1 PRHDT and CDR2 FYEKMQ (reference sequence). Trimming shortened V by 5 bases and J by 1 base, and 11 bases separated the two germline ends. CDR3: CASSLPGMNTGELFF. The CDR3 DNA reads as TGTGCCAGCAGCCTTCCCGGTATGAACACCGGGGAGCTGTTTTTT.

The J gene is TRBJ1-1, the V gene TRBV5-1, with TRBD1 as a possible D gene (6 bases). Trimming took off 4 bases at V and 3 bases at J, with 16 bases between the two ends. CDR1 SGHRS and CDR2 YFSETQ come from the germline V gene. There are 15 residues in the CDR3. The CDR3 DNA is TGCGCCAGCAGCGAAACAGGGATTCGGTACACTGAAGCTTTCTTT. Its translation is CASSETGIRYTEAFF.

The V and J genes are TRBV5-1 and TRBJ2-7; 7 bases fit TRBD2. Germline trimming cut 0 bases from V and 6 bases from J; bases unmatched to any gene: 9. The CDR3 has 15 residues. Germline V CDR1 and CDR2: SGHRS, YFSETQ. CDR3 coding DNA: TGCGCCAGCAGCTTGGGAGGTCTAGCGGTCTCCGAGCAGTACTTC. Translation: CASSLGGLAVSEQYF.

This chain connects TRBV30 to TRBJ1-1; D may be TRBD1 (6 bases). The V gene's germline CDR1 is GTSNPN and CDR2 SVGIG (reference sequence). Between the trimmed V and J ends, which lost 1 base and 5 bases, there was a span of 17 bases. The CDR3 spans 15 residues. The CDR3 loop reads CAWSGGLGAWTEAFF. In DNA form, the CDR3 reads TGTGCCTGGAGTGGGGGTCTGGGGGCATGGACTGAAGCTTTCTTT.

The chain employs TRBV18 and TRBJ1-4; D unclear. The CDR3 extends over 13 amino acids. CDR1 KGHSH and CDR2 LQKENI come from the germline V gene. V was clipped by 4 bases and J by 7 bases, with 10 bases between them. The CDR3 loop is CASSRPPPEKLFF. CDR3 in DNA: TGTGCCAGCTCACGTCCCCCCCCTGAAAAACTGTTTTTT.

The chain couples TRBV18 to TRBJ2-7; TRBD1 matches 8 bases. The germline V gene has CDR1 KGHSH and CDR2 LQKENI. V lost 6 bases and J lost 3; bases outside the gene matches: 10. CDR3 length equals 15 residues. CDR3 region: CASSPSGGGDYEQYF. For the CDR3, the DNA is TGTGCCAGCTCCCCATCAGGGGGCGGGGACTACGAGCAGTACTTC.

The chain carries TRBV5-1 and TRBJ2-1; 12 bases agree with TRBD2. Germline V gene data show CDR1 as SGHRS and CDR2 as YFSETQ. Trimming took 5 bases from V and 6 from J; bases not matched to a gene: 12. The CDR3 spans 17 residues. The CDR3 DNA reads as TGCGCCAGCAGTCGAAAGGCTAGCGGGAGGGCCAGCAATGAGCAGTTCTTC. The encoded protein is CASSRKASGRASNEQFF. Complete variable domain (other parts from reference TRBV5-1 and TRBJ2-1): KAGVTQTPRYLIKTRGQQVTLSCSPISGHRSVSWYQQTPGQGLQFLFEYFSETQRNKGNFPGRFSGRQFSNSRSEMNVSTLELGDSALYLCASSRKASGRASNEQFFGPGTRLTVL.

The chain joins TRBV30 to TRBJ2-3; D possibly corresponds to TRBD1 (6 bases). CDR1 is GTSNPN, CDR2 SVGIG, per germline (reference sequence). The CDR3 has 13 amino acids. V lost 2 bases and J lost 3, with 9 bases in between. The CDR3 spells CAWSPGQTDTQYF. In DNA, the CDR3 is TGTGCCTGGAGTCCGGGACAAACAGATACGCAGTATTTT.

The chain has TRBV18 and TRBJ1-1; TRBD1 might be the D (6 bases). This CDR3 is built from 15 residues. V was cut by 4 bases and J by 2 bases, with 14 bases left in between. CDR1 and CDR2 from the germline V gene are KGHSH and LQKENI. CDR3 in amino acids: CASSLAGGLNTEAFF. The CDR3 DNA sequence: TGTGCCAGCTCACTTGCCGGGGGCCTAAACACTGAAGCTTTCTTT.

The chain links TRBV27 to TRBJ1-1; D might be TRBD1 (5 bases). Deletions cut 2 bases from V and 7 bases from J, with 11 bases between. Looked up from germline, CDR1 is MNHEY and CDR2 is SMNVEV (reference sequence). The length of the CDR3 is 13 residues. CDR3 nucleotides: TGTGCCAGCAGTTTAGGGGACGGCCGTGAAGCTTTCTTT. Amino acids: CASSLGDGREAFF.

This sequence joins TRBV23-1 and TRBJ1-1; D is perhaps TRBD1 (5 bases). TRBV23-1 is assigned to the ORF class and has an uncertain function. Trimming left V 6 bases short and J 1 base short, with 12 bases between. The CDR3 has 14 amino acids. The CDR3 nucleotides are TGCGCCAGCAGCGACAGCTGTCCGAACACTGAAGCTTTCTTT. As protein: CASSDSCPNTEAFF.

The chain is built from TRBV5-1 and TRBJ2-5; TRBD2 aligns across 10 bases. Trimming removed 4 bases from V and 5 bases from J; junction bases left unmatched: 8. The CDR3 consists of 15 residues. Germline values: CDR1 SGHRS, CDR2 YFSETQ. This CDR3 reads CASSPVAGGGETQYF. The CDR3 nucleotides are TGCGCCAGCAGCCCCGTAGCGGGAGGAGGGGAGACCCAGTACTTC.

The rearrangement joins TRBV6-1 to TRBJ1-2; D gene uncertain. The CDR3 totals 15 residues. V lost 7 bases to trimming and J lost 4 bases, with 19 bases between them. Germline V gene data show CDR1 as MNHNS and CDR2 as SASEGT. The DNA for the CDR3 is TGTGCCAGCATCATCAGGTCTGGATCTTTCTATGGCTACACCTTC. Translating gives CASIIRSGSFYGYTF.

The genes are TRBV11-3 and TRBJ2-6; 7 bases match TRBD1. The CDR3 covers 18 residues. Trimming at V came to 1 base and at J to 2 bases, leaving 8 bases not matched to a gene. Germline lookup yields CDR1 SGHNT and CDR2 YENEEA. DNA of the CDR3: TGTGCCAGCAGCTTAGGAGACAGGGCTCCAACTGGGGCCAACGTCCTGACTTTC. It is translated as CASSLGDRAPTGANVLTF.

The chain couples TRBV19 to TRBJ1-5, with D possibly being TRBD1 (5 bases). The CDR3 has 13 amino acids. Looked up from germline, CDR1 is LNHDA and CDR2 is SQIVND (reference sequence). The ends were cut back, 3 bases at V and 10 bases at J, with 13 bases in the middle. CDR3 DNA sequence: TGTGCCAGTAGTATGGGGGGGGGACGACCCCAGCATTTT. Protein: CASSMGGGRPQHF.